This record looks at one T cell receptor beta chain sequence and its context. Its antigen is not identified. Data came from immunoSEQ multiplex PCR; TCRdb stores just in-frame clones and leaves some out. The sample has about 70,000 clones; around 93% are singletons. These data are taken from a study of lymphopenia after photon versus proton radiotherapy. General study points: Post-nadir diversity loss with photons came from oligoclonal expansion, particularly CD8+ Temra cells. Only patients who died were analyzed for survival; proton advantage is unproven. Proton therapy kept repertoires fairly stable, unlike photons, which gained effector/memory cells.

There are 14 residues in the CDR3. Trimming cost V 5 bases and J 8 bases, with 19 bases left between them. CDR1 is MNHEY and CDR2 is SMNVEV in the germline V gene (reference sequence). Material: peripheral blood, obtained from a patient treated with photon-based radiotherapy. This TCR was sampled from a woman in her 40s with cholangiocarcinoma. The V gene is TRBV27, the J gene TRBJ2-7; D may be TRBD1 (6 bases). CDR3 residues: CASSPGTFLFQQYF. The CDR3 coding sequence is TGTGCCAGCAGTCCAGGGACATTTTTATTCCAGCAGTACTTC.